These T cell receptor beta chains were read from a single sample in a study of cytomegalovirus exposure and HLA in healthy donors. The data were produced by immunoSEQ multiplex PCR, yet TCRdb's version contains in-frame clones alone and is incomplete. The sample holds fewer than 250,000 clones, around 77% seen once. Sequencing was carried out using PBMCs. The receptors derive from a woman under 30 in good health and CMV-seronegative. Both conserved end residues are part of each CDR3.

TRBV6-5	TRBJ1-5	CASSYDREDQPQHF
TRBV15	TRBJ1-4	CATSGGAYLNEKLFF
TRBV5-1	TRBJ2-2	CASSSKLGPGELFF
TRBV7-2	TRBJ2-2	CASSLDPSGNTGELFF
TRBV2	TRBJ2-7	CASSEASGEAYEQYF
TRBV27	TRBJ1-3	CASSLTGLLGGSGNTIYF
TRBV7-6	TRBJ2-7	CASSLGGTGGVYEQYF
TRBV5-1	TRBJ1-1	CASSFWTVGNTEAFF
TRBV7-2	TRBJ2-3	CASSLRLLTDTQYF
TRBV2	TRBJ1-1	CASVGTEAFF
TRBV9	TRBJ1-5	CASSSGSNQPQHF
TRBV7-8	TRBJ2-7	CASSSGGTSAYEQYF
TRBV27	TRBJ2-2	CASSPAGSGELFF
TRBV27	TRBJ1-1	CASSYGGRGASTEAFF
TRBV28	TRBJ2-7	CASSPPEWRQGYEQYF
TRBV2	TRBJ2-3	CASRGFGTSGPTDTQYF
TRBV9	TRBJ2-3	CASSELAGLDTQYF
TRBV11-3	TRBJ2-1	CASSLDSGEQFF
TRBV29-1	TRBJ2-6	CSVEDQGAGANVLTF
TRBV2	TRBJ2-1	CASLEDGQEYNEQFF
TRBV6-5	TRBJ1-6	CASARGSNSPLHF
TRBV10-3	TRBJ1-5	CAISESEGYNQPQHF
TRBV5-6	TRBJ1-2	CASGLTGGTETNYGYTF
TRBV11-2	TRBJ1-6	CASSSTGSLVSSPLHF
TRBV19	TRBJ1-6	CASRTKDRGNNSPLHF
TRBV18	TRBJ1-1	CASSGGGGTEAFF
TRBV4-1	TRBJ2-1	CASSHPRDSGRNEQFF
TRBV4-3	TRBJ2-1	CASSQERLGGEQFF
TRBV19	TRBJ1-4	CASSIGQTTNEKLFF
TRBV5-6	TRBJ2-1	CASSYLTSGGANEQFF
TRBV5-1	TRBJ2-7	CASSPGIRLGNEQYF
TRBV5-1	TRBJ2-3	CASCDRASTDTQYF
TRBV7-8	TRBJ2-1	CASSSPTSPVDEQFF
TRBV7-3	TRBJ2-3	CASSLLPQRDTQYF
TRBV6-5	TRBJ1-3	CASSYGGNGNTIYF
TRBV5-1	TRBJ1-3	CASSLEGVRGNTIYF
TRBV30	TRBJ2-3	CAWTYSGGSADTQYF
TRBV27	TRBJ2-7	CASSFSSGLAEQYF
TRBV2	TRBJ1-3	CASKEDRAGNTIYF
TRBV7-9	TRBJ1-5	CASSASRDSKNQPQHF